The 13 T cell receptor beta chains given below trace back to one sample, sequenced in a study of molecular identifiers for immune sequencing clone quantification. MiXCR was run by TCRdb on the PCR reads, yielding one entry per CDR3 protein. The sample shows about 630,000 distinct CDR3 sequences, approximately 24% of them seen only once. Material for sequencing was naive CD8+ T cells from blood, with Jurkat cell RNA spiked in. Subset specified: FACS-sorted CD8+CD4-CCR7+CD45RA+ naive T cells. These receptors came from a human donor in good health. Some libraries in this study had Jurkat cell RNA spiked in.

The chain has TRBV6-2 or TRBV6-3 and TRBJ1-2; D remains unclear. CDR1 is MNHEY, CDR2 SVGEGT, per germline. The CDR3 runs 14 residues. V dropped 6 bases and J dropped 0 bases, with 11 bases sitting between them. The CDR3 nucleotides read TGTGCCAGCAGACCGATACACGCTAACTATGGCTACACCTTC. This sequence encodes CASRPIHANYGYTF.

Remarks on this clonotype: A much larger clone differs by one base, so this may be a read error. This CDR3 is missing its conserved last phenylalanine or tryptophan, likely due to a read error. This sequence joins TRBV28 and TRBJ1-5; D remains ambiguous. The germline V gene encodes CDR1 MDHEN and CDR2 SYDVKM. The CDR3 totals 15 residues. Trimming shortened V by 1 base and J by 0 bases, and 7 bases separated the two germline ends. Here the CDR3 DNA reads TGTGCCAGCAGTTTATCTCTTTATAGCAATCAGCCCCAGCATTAT. Protein: CASSLSLYSNQPQHY.

At least ten counts were recorded for this clonotype. The rearrangement links TRBV28 to TRBJ1-3; tentatively, D is TRBD1 (6 bases). Germline V gene data show CDR1 as MDHEN and CDR2 as SYDVKM. V lost 5 bases, J lost 3 bases, and 17 bases lay in between. The CDR3 extends over 16 amino acids. CDR3 amino acids: CASSPTGSPLGNTIYF. The CDR3, as DNA: TGTGCCAGCAGTCCAACAGGGTCCCCGCTTGGAAACACCATATATTTT.

A few counts support this clonotype. This rearrangement joins TRBV19 to TRBJ2-1; D may match TRBD1 or TRBD2 (5 bases each). Trimming cost V 8 bases and J 0 bases, with 14 bases left between them. CDR3 length: 15 residues. In germline, CDR1 is LNHDA, CDR2 SQIVND (reference sequence). The CDR3 coding sequence is TGTGCCAGTGGGACCCTCCCCAGCTCCTACAATGAGCAGTTCTTC. Residues: CASGTLPSSYNEQFF.

This clonotype was seen many times. The CDR3 sequence is CASSLYGDQPQHF. The DNA for the CDR3 is TGTGCCAGCAGCTTATACGGGGATCAGCCCCAGCATTTT. V usage is TRBV7-8 and J usage is TRBJ1-5; D is uncertain. The CDR3 is 13 residues long. Looked up from germline, CDR1 is SGHVS and CDR2 is FQNEAQ. Trimming stripped 2 bases from V and 5 bases from J, with 7 bases between.

This clonotype was seen at least ten times. In DNA, the CDR3 is TGTGCCAGCAGCGTAGGTTGGGGGGGGCCGACCACAGATACGCAGTATTTT. Amino acids: CASSVGWGGPTTDTQYF. The chain joins TRBV9 to TRBJ2-3; perhaps TRBD2 as D (7 bases). The CDR3 extends over 17 amino acids. Trimming pared 0 bases from V and 2 bases from J, leaving 16 bases between. Germline values: CDR1 SGDLS, CDR2 YYNGEE.

This clonotype appeared many times. J is TRBJ2-1 and V is TRBV20-1; D is undetermined. The CDR3 has 15 residues. V was pared by 5 bases and J by 0 bases, with 14 bases between. CDR1 and CDR2 from the germline V gene are DFQATT and SNEGSKA (reference sequence). The CDR3: CSAPSVPSSYNEQFF. The CDR3 DNA sequence: TGCAGTGCTCCCTCCGTACCCAGCTCCTACAATGAGCAGTTCTTC.

This clonotype has a count of ten or more. The V and J genes are TRBV28 and TRBJ1-1; 7 bases are a match to TRBD1. Germline trimming cut 8 bases from V and 1 base from J; bases unmatched to any gene: 4. Germline assignment: CDR1 MDHEN and CDR2 SYDVKM. The CDR3 runs 13 residues. DNA of the CDR3: TGTGCCAGCCTTGACAGGGAGAACACTGAAGCTTTCTTT. It is translated as CASLDRENTEAFF.

The chain combines TRBV5-4 with TRBJ1-2; D call uncertain. Trimming stripped 0 bases from V and 0 bases from J, with 9 bases between. The CDR3 extends over 15 amino acids. Per the germline V gene, CDR1 is SGHNT and CDR2 is YYREEE (reference sequence). The CDR3 sequence is CASSLAGFTNYGYTF. DNA for the CDR3: TGTGCCAGCAGCTTGGCTGGTTTTACTAACTATGGCTACACCTTC.

With respect to this clonotype: This may come from a read error, since a much larger clone is one base off. The chain carries TRBV6-2 or TRBV6-3 and TRBJ1-1; D is perhaps TRBD1 (6 bases). Germline V gene lookup returns CDR1 MNHEY and CDR2 SVGEGT. V shed 2 bases and J shed 3 bases, with 16 bases lying between them. The CDR3 sequence is 16 residues long. The CDR3 spells CASSYPQGPADTEAFF. CDR3 DNA sequence: TGTGCCAGCAGTTACCCGCAGGGGCCGGCGGACACTGAAGCTTTCTTT.

This clonotype was counted a few times. The V call is TRBV11-3, the J call TRBJ2-3; D is undetermined. The V end was cut by 5 bases, the J end by 0 bases, with 9 bases between. The CDR3 is 14 amino acids. CDR1 is SGHNT and CDR2 is YENEEA in the germline V gene. The CDR3 region is CASSARSSTDTQYF. Here the CDR3 DNA reads TGTGCCAGCAGCGCCCGAAGTAGCACAGATACGCAGTATTTT.

The table lists this clonotype with many counts. This chain uses TRBV9 with TRBJ1-5; D is undetermined. V lost 3 bases to trimming and J lost 1 base, with 11 bases between them. Germline CDR1 and CDR2: SGDLS and YYNGEE. The CDR3 extends over 15 amino acids. In DNA, the CDR3 is TGTGCCAGCAGCGAGTGGGGAGGGAGCAATCAGCCCCAGCATTTT. It specifies CASSEWGGSNQPQHF.

As for this clonotype: A read error is possible here, since a much larger clone lies one base away. J is TRBJ1-2 and V is TRBV4-1; D is ambiguous. CDR1 and CDR2 from the germline V gene are MGHRA and YSYEKL. The CDR3 covers 14 residues. The germline V and J ends were trimmed by 4 bases and 5 bases, with 14 bases remaining between them. CDR3 protein: CASSRVTPNYGYTF. CDR3 nucleotides: TGCGCCAGCAGCCGAGTCACACCCAATTATGGCTACACCTTC.